These 13 T cell receptor beta chains originate from one sample sequenced in a study of OX40 agonist ivuxolimab in advanced cancers. Here immunoSEQ multiplex PCR was the method, and the copy in TCRdb shows in-frame clones only, minus some. The table includes tens of thousands of clones, 65% to 80% detected once. The starting material was CD4+ or CD8+ T cells sorted from blood, obtained in a trial of the OX40 agonist ivuxolimab. The source of these receptors is an adult with an advanced solid tumor such as melanoma, head and neck, liver or kidney cancer.

This clone has a handful of counts. The J gene is TRBJ1-2, the V gene TRBV6-5; D is ambiguous. V lost 4 bases and J 5 bases, leaving 11 bases between the germline ends. This CDR3 is built from 13 residues. In germline, CDR1 is MNHEY, CDR2 SVGAGI. The CDR3 spells CASSSETRYGYTF. CDR3 in DNA: TGTGCCAGCAGTTCCGAAACTCGATATGGCTACACCTTC.

This clone was seen more than once but under ten times. For the CDR3, the DNA is TGCGCCAGCAGCTTGGTGGACACGAACACTGAAGCTTTCTTT. Amino acids: CASSLVDTNTEAFF. V gene TRBV5-1 combines with J gene TRBJ1-1, with D possibly TRBD1 on 5 matching bases. The V gene's germline CDR1 is SGHRS and CDR2 YFSETQ. The CDR3 contains 14 residues. V dropped 0 bases and J dropped 1 base, with 7 bases sitting between them.

This chain connects TRBV29-1 to TRBJ1-2; D might be TRBD1 (5 bases). V lost 7 bases to trimming and J lost 8 bases, with 11 bases between them. The CDR3 is made up of 10 amino acids. Germline V gives CDR1 SQVTM, CDR2 ANQGSEA. The CDR3 loop is CSDLRVGYTF. CDR3 coding DNA: TGCAGCGACCTCAGGGTAGGCTACACCTTC. Drawing the rest from reference TRBV29-1 and TRBJ1-2, the complete variable domain is SAVISQKPSRDICQRGTSLTIQCQVDSQVTMMFWYRQQPGQSLTLIATANQGSEATYESGFVIDKFPISRPNLTFSTLTVSNMSPEDSSIYLCSDLRVGYTFGSGTRLTVV.

V is TRBV7-2 and J is TRBJ2-7; D uncertain. Trimming removed 5 bases from V and 3 bases from J, with 11 bases in between. This CDR3 is built from 13 residues. The germline V gene encodes CDR1 SGHTA and CDR2 FQGNSA. The CDR3 region has the DNA TGTGCCAGCAGCAAGGGCCCAAACTACGAGCAGTACTTC. It yields the protein CASSKGPNYEQYF.

The CDR3 sequence: CASSPNDAQPQHF. The CDR3 region has the DNA TGTGCCAGCAGCCCCAACGATGCTCAGCCCCAGCATTTT. The chain uses TRBV9 and TRBJ1-5; D remains ambiguous. Per germline, CDR1 SGDLS and CDR2 YYNGEE. The CDR3 runs to 13 residues. The germline V and J ends were trimmed by 4 bases and 6 bases, with 11 bases remaining between them.

The V and J genes are TRBV15 and TRBJ1-2, with D unresolved. Germline V gives CDR1 LNHNV, CDR2 YYDKDF (reference sequence). The V gene lost 1 base and the J gene lost 0 bases, with 9 bases spanning the gap. The length of the CDR3 is 15 residues. CDR3 bases: TGTGCCACCAGCAGAGCTAGGACCGCTAACTATGGCTACACCTTC. It is translated as CATSRARTANYGYTF. The full variable domain, its missing parts supplied by reference TRBV15 and TRBJ1-2, is DAMVIQNPRYQVTQFGKPVTLSCSQTLNHNVMYWYQQKSSQAPKLLFHYYDKDFNNEADTPDNFQSRRPNTSFCFLDIRSPGLGDTAMYLCATSRARTANYGYTFGSGTRLTVV.

V and J are TRBV5-1 and TRBJ2-3; 8 bases align to TRBD1. V was clipped by 7 bases and J by 2 bases; unmatched bases: 6. This CDR3 spans 14 amino acids. In germline, CDR1 is SGHRS, CDR2 YFSETQ. DNA for the CDR3: TGCGCCAGCTCAACAGGGGGGCACACAGATACGCAGTATTTT. Protein sequence: CASSTGGHTDTQYF.

This rearrangement joins TRBV6-1 to TRBJ1-1, with D perhaps matching TRBD1 (5 bases). The CDR3 sequence is 13 residues long. Germline CDR1 reads MNHNS; CDR2 reads SASEGT. Trimming took 4 bases from V and 8 from J, leaving 14 bases between them. CDR3 region: CASSGGLTQEAFF. The CDR3 DNA reads TGTGCCAGCAGTGGGGGCCTTACACAGGAAGCTTTCTTT.

The chain combines TRBV4-1 with TRBJ2-6; 7 bases are a match to TRBD1. The CDR3 is made up of 17 amino acids. Germline CDR1 MGHRA, CDR2 YSYEKL. J lost 4 bases, V lost 0 bases, and 6 bases had no gene match. The CDR3 region is CASSQDKGAAGANVLTF. Written as DNA, the CDR3 is TGCGCCAGCAGCCAAGATAAGGGGGCGGCCGGGGCCAACGTCCTGACTTTC.

The chain couples TRBV6-1 to TRBJ1-3; D is perhaps TRBD1 (5 bases). The V gene lost 2 bases and the J gene lost 0 bases, with 8 bases spanning the gap. The CDR3 is 15 residues long. CDR1 MNHNS and CDR2 SASEGT come from the germline V gene. The CDR3 DNA reads as TGTGCCAGCAGTGAAAGACAGCTCTCTGGAAACACCATATATTTT. Encoded protein: CASSERQLSGNTIYF.

This clone was seen a single time. V usage is TRBV7-9 and J usage is TRBJ2-5; no definite D call. The V end was cut by 5 bases, the J end by 1 base, with 2 bases between. Germline-derived CDR1 and CDR2 are SEHNR and FQNEAQ (reference sequence). CDR3 length: 11 amino acids. The CDR3 coding sequence is TGTGCCAGCAGCCTCCAAGAGACCCAGTACTTC. This gives the protein CASSLQETQYF.

The chain employs TRBV5-6 and TRBJ1-2; TRBD1 might be the D (5 bases). Looked up from germline, CDR1 is SGHDT and CDR2 is YYEEEE. The CDR3 is 11 amino acids. V lost 5 bases and J 6 bases, leaving 8 bases between the germline ends. The CDR3 sequence: CASRGAHGYTF. The CDR3 DNA is TGTGCCAGCAGAGGGGCGCATGGCTACACCTTC. Complete variable domain (other parts from reference TRBV5-6 and TRBJ1-2): DAGVTQSPTHLIKTRGQQVTLRCSPKSGHDTVSWYQQALGQGPQFIFQYYEEEERQRGNFPDRFSGHQFPNYSSELNVNALLLGDSALYLCASRGAHGYTFGSGTRLTVV.

This clone has just one count. V gene TRBV6-5 combines with J gene TRBJ2-7; D remains ambiguous. Trimming left V 4 bases short and J 0 bases short, with 13 bases between. The CDR3 runs to 15 residues. Germline V gene lookup returns CDR1 MNHEY and CDR2 SVGAGI. CDR3 sequence: CASSFQAWSSYEQYF. The CDR3 nucleotides read TGTGCCAGCAGTTTCCAAGCGTGGAGCTCCTACGAGCAGTACTTC.